This T cell receptor (beta chain) was obtained from a study of blood T cell repertoires in COVID-19 (dated by TCRdb to 2018 to 2020). Looking at the study overall: Collaborator samples came from the United States, Italy and Spain and covered acute and convalescent phases of COVID-19. The material from the prospective study consisted of cDNA or gDNA derived from T cells, B-cell-depleted T cells, or PBMCs. Deeply sampled blood TCRbeta repertoires from subjects exposed to, actively infected with, or recovered from COVID-19 were included in the dataset. The repertoires were made available in a free public database intended to serve as a resource for research on the immune response to SARS-CoV-2. Samples were obtained from the ongoing ImmuneRACE study (first 160 participants) and from 1,254 subjects provided by 6 global collaborators. A de-identified subject ID, COVID-19 status, age in years and sex were almost always included in the sample metadata. Where available, HLA class I and class II types were obtained from metadata supplied by the sample provider rather than from assay-based typing. The full study reports these points: The quantity of clinical and demographic metadata differed by source and by participant and was supplied without curation.

The immunoSEQ Assay, a bias-controlled multiplex PCR, was used to amplify TCRbeta CDR3 regions from genomic DNA. In the source study's methods: The number of nucleated cells in each sample was estimated by amplification of reference gene primers within the assay. To quantify the absolute abundance of each unique TCRbeta CDR3 rearrangement, sequence reads were collapsed and filtered. For each sample, productive Simpson clonality was calculated by taking the square root of Simpson's diversity index across productive rearrangements. TCRdb stores this immuneACCESS table with in-frame sequences only. Part of the clones is absent; in the studies checked, under half of the shortfall reflects unresolved V genes, and no reason is known for the rest. That table furnishes V, J and clone size, whereas the DNA furnished D and trimming. For this sample the table gives about 300,000 clones, of which roughly nine tenths were detected only once. 1.5% to 2% of the sample rests with the top ten.

From a lookup of the germline V gene, CDR1 and CDR2 are SNHLY and FYNNEI. From its cysteine to its phenylalanine, the CDR3 spans 16 amino acids. Just the 48-base CDR3 DNA is kept, in frame starting at base 1. Trimmed from V: 7 bases; trimmed from J: 4 bases; junction bases lacking a gene match: 13. One collaborating source in Seattle enrolled patients during active infection and followed them longitudinally through the course of disease. Collaborating institutions collected whole blood in K2EDTA tubes following their own protocols. For TCRbeta analysis, collaborator samples were shipped as frozen whole blood, as isolated PBMCs, or as DNA extracted from either sample type. Comment on this clone: Which antigen it targets is not known. No qualities accompany the bases; no much larger clone lies one base away.

This TCR derives from a woman between 25 and 40 years old with COVID-19, enrolled during active disease. What was sequenced was peripheral blood. The chain was built from TRBV2 and TRBJ2-7; 10 bases in the middle match TRBD1. The CDR3 sequence is CASNHGQGGRKYEQYF. The base sequence is TGTGCCAGCAACCACGGACAGGGGGGTCGGAAGTACGAGCAGTACTTC.